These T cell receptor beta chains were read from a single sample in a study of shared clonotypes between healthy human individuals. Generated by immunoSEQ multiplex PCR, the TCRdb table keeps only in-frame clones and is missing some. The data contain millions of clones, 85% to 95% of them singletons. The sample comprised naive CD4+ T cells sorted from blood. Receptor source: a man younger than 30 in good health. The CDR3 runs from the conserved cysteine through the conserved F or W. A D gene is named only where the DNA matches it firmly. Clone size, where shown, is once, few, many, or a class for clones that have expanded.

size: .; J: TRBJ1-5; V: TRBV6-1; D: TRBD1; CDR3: CASSTGGAYQPQHF; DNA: TGTGCCAGCTCGACAGGGGGCGCTTATCAGCCCCAGCATTTT
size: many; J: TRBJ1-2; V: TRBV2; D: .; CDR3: CASTAETNYGYTF; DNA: TGTGCCAGCACGGCAGAGACTAACTATGGCTACACCTTC
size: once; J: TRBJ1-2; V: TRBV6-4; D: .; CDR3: CASRRAGELYGYTF; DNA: TGTGCCAGCAGGAGGGCAGGGGAGCTCTATGGCTACACCTTC
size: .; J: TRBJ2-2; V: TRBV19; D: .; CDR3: CASSGAGQTMTGELFF; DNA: TGTGCCAGTTCAGGAGCGGGACAAACGATGACCGGGGAGCTGTTTTTT
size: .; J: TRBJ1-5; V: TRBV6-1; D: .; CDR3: CASSDHRALIQPQHF; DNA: TGTGCCAGCAGTGATCACAGGGCACTTATTCAGCCCCAGCATTTT
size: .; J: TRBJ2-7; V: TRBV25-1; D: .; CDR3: CASSESGRKTYEQYF; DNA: TGTGCCAGCAGTGAATCCGGTCGAAAAACCTACGAGCAGTACTTC
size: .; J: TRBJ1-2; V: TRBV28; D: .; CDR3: CASLADAYGYTF; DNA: TGTGCCAGCCTTGCAGATGCCTATGGCTACACCTTC
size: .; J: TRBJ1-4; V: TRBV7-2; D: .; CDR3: CASSRRTNEKLFF; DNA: TGTGCCAGCAGCCGCCGGACTAATGAAAAACTGTTTTTT
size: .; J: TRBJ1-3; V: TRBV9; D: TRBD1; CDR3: CASSTRDRPFSGNTIYF; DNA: TGTGCCAGCAGCACTCGGGACAGGCCATTTTCTGGAAACACCATATATTTT
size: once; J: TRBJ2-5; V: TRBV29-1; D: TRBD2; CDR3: CSVPSGRTRETQYF; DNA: TGCAGCGTTCCTAGCGGGAGGACCCGCGAGACCCAGTACTTC
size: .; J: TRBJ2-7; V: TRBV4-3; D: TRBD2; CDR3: CASSQGLADSSYEQYF; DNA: TGCGCCAGCAGCCAGGGGCTAGCGGATAGCTCCTACGAGCAGTACTTC
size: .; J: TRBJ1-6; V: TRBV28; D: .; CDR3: CASSGGRGRYNSPLHF; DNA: TGTGCCAGCAGTGGGGGGAGGGGCCGATATAATTCACCCCTCCACTTT
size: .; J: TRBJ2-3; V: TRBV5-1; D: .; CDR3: CASSYEGSTDTQYF; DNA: TGCGCCAGCAGCTACGAAGGGAGCACAGATACGCAGTATTTT
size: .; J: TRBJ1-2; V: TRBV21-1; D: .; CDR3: CASRRDTNYGYTF; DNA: TGTGCCAGCAGAAGGGACACTAACTATGGCTACACCTTC
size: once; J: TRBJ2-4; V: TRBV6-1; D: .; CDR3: CASSEVPPQGFQYF; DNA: TGTGCCAGCAGTGAAGTTCCCCCACAGGGCTTTCAGTACTTC
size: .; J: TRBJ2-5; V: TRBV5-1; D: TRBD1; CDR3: CASSQSTGTLDWETQYF; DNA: TGCGCCAGCAGCCAATCGACAGGGACCCTCGATTGGGAGACCCAGTACTTC
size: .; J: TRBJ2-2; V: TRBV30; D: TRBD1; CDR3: CAWSPDRTGWTGELFF; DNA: TGTGCCTGGAGTCCCGACAGGACAGGGTGGACCGGGGAGCTGTTTTTT
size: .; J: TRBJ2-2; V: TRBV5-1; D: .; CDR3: CASSPPLAGELFF; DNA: TGCGCCAGCAGCCCACCCCTGGCAGGGGAGCTGTTTTTT
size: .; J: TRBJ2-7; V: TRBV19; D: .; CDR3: CASSRQRTYEQYF; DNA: TGTGCCAGTAGTCGACAGAGGACCTACGAGCAGTACTTC
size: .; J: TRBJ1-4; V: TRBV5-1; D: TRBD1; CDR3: CASSLQLTGSGEKLFF; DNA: TGCGCCAGCAGCTTACAATTGACAGGGTCGGGTGAAAAACTGTTTTTT
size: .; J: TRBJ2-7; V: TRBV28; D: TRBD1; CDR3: CASSLGTGLTRSSYEQYF; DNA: TGTGCCAGCAGTTTAGGGACAGGGCTTACTAGGAGCTCCTACGAGCAGTACTTC
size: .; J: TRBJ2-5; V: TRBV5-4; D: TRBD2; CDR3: CASSSPPLAGGQETQYF; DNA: TGTGCCAGCAGCTCGCCCCCACTAGCGGGGGGTCAAGAGACCCAGTACTTC
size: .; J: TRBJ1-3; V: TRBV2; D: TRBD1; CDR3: CASSEGTGGIYTIYF; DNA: TGTGCCAGCAGTGAAGGGACAGGGGGCATATACACCATATATTTT
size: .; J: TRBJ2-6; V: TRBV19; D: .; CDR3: CASSNGRITSGANVLTF; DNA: TGTGCCAGTAGTAACGGACGGATTACCTCTGGGGCCAACGTCCTGACTTTC
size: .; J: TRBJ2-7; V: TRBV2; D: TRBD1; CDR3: CASTRKGQGAAYEQYF; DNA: TGTGCCAGCACCCGAAAGGGGCAGGGGGCGGCCTACGAGCAGTACTTC
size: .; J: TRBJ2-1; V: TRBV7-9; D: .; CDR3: CASSLDGSYNEQFF; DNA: TGTGCCAGCAGCTTAGATGGTTCCTACAATGAGCAGTTCTTC
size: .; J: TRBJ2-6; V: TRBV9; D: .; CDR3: CASTQLGSGANVLTF; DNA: TGTGCCAGCACCCAATTGGGCTCTGGGGCCAACGTCCTGACTTTC
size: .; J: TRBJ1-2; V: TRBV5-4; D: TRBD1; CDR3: CASSLRTGNAYGYTF; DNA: TGTGCCAGCAGCTTGAGGACAGGGAATGCCTATGGCTACACCTTC
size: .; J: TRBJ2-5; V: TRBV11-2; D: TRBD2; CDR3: CASSLVAGGSGETQYF; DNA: TGTGCCAGCAGCTTAGTAGCGGGAGGATCCGGAGAGACCCAGTACTTC
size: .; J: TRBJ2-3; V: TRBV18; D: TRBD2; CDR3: CASSPTANSAGGLTDTQYF; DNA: TGTGCCAGCTCACCCACAGCCAATTCGGCGGGGGGGCTCACAGATACGCAGTATTTT
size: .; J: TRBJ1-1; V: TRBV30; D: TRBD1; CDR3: CAWSGTGMDTEAFF; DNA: TGTGCCTGGAGTGGGACAGGGATGGACACTGAAGCTTTCTTT
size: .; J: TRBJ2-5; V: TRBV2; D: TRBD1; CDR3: CASSAGQGWEETQYF; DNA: TGTGCCAGCAGTGCCGGACAGGGGTGGGAAGAGACCCAGTACTTC
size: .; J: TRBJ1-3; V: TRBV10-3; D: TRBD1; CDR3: CAITGGIGDTIYF; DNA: TGTGCCATTACAGGGGGAATTGGCGACACCATATATTTT
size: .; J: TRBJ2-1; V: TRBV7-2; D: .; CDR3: CASSLQVSSYNEQFF; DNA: TGTGCCAGCAGCTTACAGGTTAGCTCCTACAATGAGCAGTTCTTC
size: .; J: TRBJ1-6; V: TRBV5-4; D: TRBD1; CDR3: CASSYGQGSYNSPLHF; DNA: TGTGCCAGCAGTTACGGACAGGGCTCCTATAATTCACCCCTCCACTTT
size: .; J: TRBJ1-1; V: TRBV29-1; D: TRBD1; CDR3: CSGGRTGVTEAFF; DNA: TGCAGCGGGGGGCGAACAGGGGTAACTGAAGCTTTCTTT
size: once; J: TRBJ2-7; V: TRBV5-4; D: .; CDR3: CASSLAAGFDYEQYF; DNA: TGTGCCAGCAGCTTGGCGGCGGGTTTCGACTACGAGCAGTACTTC
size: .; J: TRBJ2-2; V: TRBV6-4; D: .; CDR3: CASSEGLSDTGELFF; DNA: TGTGCCAGCAGTGAAGGGCTCTCCGACACCGGGGAGCTGTTTTTT
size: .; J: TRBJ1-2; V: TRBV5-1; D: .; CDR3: CASSAAGDDYGYTF; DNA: TGCGCCAGCAGCGCCGCGGGAGACGACTATGGCTACACCTTC
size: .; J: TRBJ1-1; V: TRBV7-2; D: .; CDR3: CASSGLATEAFF; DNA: TGTGCCAGCTCGGGGTTGGCTACTGAAGCTTTCTTT
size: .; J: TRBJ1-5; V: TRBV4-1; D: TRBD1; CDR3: CASSQDTGQGIRDQPQHF; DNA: TGCGCCAGCAGCCAAGATACGGGACAGGGGATACGGGATCAGCCCCAGCATTTT
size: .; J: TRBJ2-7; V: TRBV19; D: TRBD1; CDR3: CASSVPGTVSYEQYF; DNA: TGTGCCAGTAGTGTTCCCGGGACAGTCAGCTACGAGCAGTACTTC